The 6 T cell receptor beta chains given below trace back to one sample, sequenced in a study of cytomegalovirus exposure and HLA in healthy donors. Repertoires were generated with immunoSEQ multiplex PCR, while TCRdb's copy carries only in-frame clones and drops some. The table has over 200,000 clones, roughly 91% seen once. The material sequenced was PBMCs. The origin of the receptors is a woman between 18 and 29 years old in good health and CMV-seropositive.

In DNA form, the CDR3 reads TGTGCCAGTAGTATCGACAGGGATCAGCCCCAGCATTTT. Translating gives CASSIDRDQPQHF. The V and J genes are TRBV19 and TRBJ1-5; the match to TRBD1 covers 7 bases. The CDR3 length is 13 residues. With 3 bases clipped from V and 5 bases from J, the junction kept 1 base outside the gene matches. CDR1 LNHDA and CDR2 SQIVND come from the germline V gene (reference sequence).

This sequence joins TRBV5-4 and TRBJ1-3; a possible D gene is TRBD1 (5 bases). V lost 3 bases and J 2 bases, leaving 12 bases between the germline ends. Germline V gene lookup returns CDR1 SGHNT and CDR2 YYREEE (reference sequence). The CDR3 spans 15 residues. Written as DNA, the CDR3 is TGTGCCAGCAGCTCAATTCAGGGCCCTGGAAACACCATATATTTT. It translates to CASSSIQGPGNTIYF.

V and J are TRBV7-3 and TRBJ1-2, with unresolved D. The length of the CDR3 is 14 residues. CDR1 and CDR2 (germline): SGHTA, FQGTGA. V was cut by 2 bases and J by 2 bases, with 9 bases left in between. In nucleotides, the CDR3 is TGTGCCAGCAGCTTAGGGCAAACCAACTATGGCTACACCTTC. Encoded protein: CASSLGQTNYGYTF.

The V gene is TRBV28, the J gene TRBJ1-2; TRBD1 matches 10 bases. The germline CDR1 and CDR2 sequences are MDHEN and SYDVKM. The CDR3 extends over 15 amino acids. Trimming cost V 3 bases and J 8 bases; bases outside gene matches: 9. Here the CDR3 DNA reads TGTGCCAGCAGTTTCTACCCCGGGACAGGGGAGGGCTACACCTTC. It is translated as CASSFYPGTGEGYTF.

The chain links TRBV4-1 to TRBJ2-2, with 7 bases aligning to TRBD2. This CDR3 has 19 residues. From germline, CDR1 is MGHRA and CDR2 YSYEKL. J was trimmed by 5 bases and V by 5 bases; bases with no gene match: 20. The CDR3: CASSKRTGLAGDSTGELFF. CDR3 nucleotide sequence: TGCGCCAGCAGCAAACGAACTGGACTGGCGGGAGATAGTACCGGGGAGCTGTTTTTT.

This clone was counted a single time. The chain recombines TRBV4-1 with TRBJ1-4; D call uncertain. V dropped 1 base and J dropped 4 bases, with 10 bases sitting between them. The CDR3 has 15 residues. Germline CDR1 is MGHRA and CDR2 is YSYEKL. CDR3 sequence (DNA): TGCGCCAGCAGCCAAGTGGTGACATATAATGAAAAACTGTTTTTT. Translating it yields CASSQVVTYNEKLFF.